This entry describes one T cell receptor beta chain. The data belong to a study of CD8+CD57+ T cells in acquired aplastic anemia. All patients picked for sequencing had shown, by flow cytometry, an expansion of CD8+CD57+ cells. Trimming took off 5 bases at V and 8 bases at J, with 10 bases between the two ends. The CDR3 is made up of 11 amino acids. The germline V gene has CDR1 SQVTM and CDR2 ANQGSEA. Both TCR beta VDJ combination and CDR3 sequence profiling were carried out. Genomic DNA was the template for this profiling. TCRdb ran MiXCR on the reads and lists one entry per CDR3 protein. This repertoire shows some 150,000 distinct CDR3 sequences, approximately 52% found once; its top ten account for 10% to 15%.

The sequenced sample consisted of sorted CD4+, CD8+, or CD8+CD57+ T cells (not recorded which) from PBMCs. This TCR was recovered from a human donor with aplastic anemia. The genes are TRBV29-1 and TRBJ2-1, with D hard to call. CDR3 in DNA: TGCAGCGTTAATTCCGGCCATGAGCAGTTCTTC. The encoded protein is CSVNSGHEQFF.